This T cell receptor (beta chain) was captured by sequencing in a study of blood T cells in healthy people across ages. General observations from the study: Unsorted PBMCs blocked a conclusive comparison of naive and antigen-experienced cells. Age brought a roughly linear fall in TCR beta diversity measured per million T cells.

The germline gives CDR1 ENHRY, CDR2 SYGVKD. The CDR3 sequence is 16 residues long. Trimming took off 0 bases at V and 4 bases at J, with 13 bases between the two ends. The second PCR ran about 6 to 11 cycles with a sample-barcoded 5' primer and J-beta primers. Via MiXCR, TCRdb re-called the 5' RACE reads, giving one row per CDR3 protein. Among 700,000 to 950,000 distinct CDR3 sequences, 55% to 75% were seen once, and the ten largest hold around 22%. Notes on this clonotype: Its antigen is not known.

The chain couples TRBV10-3 to TRBJ2-1; D gene unclear. The sequencing input was blood. The origin of this receptor is a man aged 30 to 39 in good health. CDR3 bases: TGTGCCATCAGTGAGTCTCTGGGTGGGCCATACAATGAGCAGTTCTTC. Residues: CAISESLGGPYNEQFF.